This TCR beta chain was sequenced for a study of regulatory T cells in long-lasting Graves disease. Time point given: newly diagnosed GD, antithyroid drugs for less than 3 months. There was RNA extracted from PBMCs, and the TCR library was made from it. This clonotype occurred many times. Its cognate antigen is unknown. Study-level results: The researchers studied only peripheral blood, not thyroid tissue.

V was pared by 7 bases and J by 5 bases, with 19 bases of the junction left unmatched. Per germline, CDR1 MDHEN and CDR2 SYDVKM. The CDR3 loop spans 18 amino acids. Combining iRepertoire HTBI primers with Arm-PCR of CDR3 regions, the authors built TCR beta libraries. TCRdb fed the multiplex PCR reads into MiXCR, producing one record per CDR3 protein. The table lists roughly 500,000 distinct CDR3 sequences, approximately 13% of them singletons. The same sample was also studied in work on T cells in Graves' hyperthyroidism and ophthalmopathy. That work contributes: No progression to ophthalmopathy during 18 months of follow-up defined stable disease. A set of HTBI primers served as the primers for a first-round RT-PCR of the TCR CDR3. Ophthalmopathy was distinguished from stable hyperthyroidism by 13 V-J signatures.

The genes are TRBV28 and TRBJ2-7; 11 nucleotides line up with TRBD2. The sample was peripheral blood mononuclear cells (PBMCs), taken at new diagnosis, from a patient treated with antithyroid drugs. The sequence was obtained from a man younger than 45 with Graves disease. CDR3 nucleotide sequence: TGTGCCAGCACCTTCCTTTCGACTAGCGGGAATAATTTCGACGAGCAGTACTTC. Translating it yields CASTFLSTSGNNFDEQYF.